This T cell receptor beta chain emerged from a study of neurological immune-mediated disorders. Over 160 million TCR-beta sequences from 15-18 subjects came from every sequencing run. Each CDR3 protein gets one entry after TCRdb re-called the 5' RACE reads with MiXCR. This sample has roughly 20,000 distinct CDR3 sequences; about 18% occur once, and the top ten carry around 7.5%. The study's findings and limits: No expanded-clone CDR3 amino acid sequence recurred across subjects, suggesting private TCR-beta repertoires.

The germline V gene has CDR1 DFQATT and CDR2 SNEGSKA (reference sequence). The CDR3 length is 14 residues. V lost 0 bases and J lost 5, with 13 bases in between. Remarks on this clonotype: Its antigen is undetermined.

This chain uses TRBV20-1 with TRBJ1-1; a possible D gene is TRBD1 (6 bases). Sequenced sample: CD8+ T cells from blood. The clonotype originates from a woman aged 18-29 years with multiple sclerosis. CDR3: CSARDMFRGTEAFF. The CDR3, as DNA: TGCAGTGCTAGAGATATGTTCAGGGGTACTGAAGCTTTCTTT.